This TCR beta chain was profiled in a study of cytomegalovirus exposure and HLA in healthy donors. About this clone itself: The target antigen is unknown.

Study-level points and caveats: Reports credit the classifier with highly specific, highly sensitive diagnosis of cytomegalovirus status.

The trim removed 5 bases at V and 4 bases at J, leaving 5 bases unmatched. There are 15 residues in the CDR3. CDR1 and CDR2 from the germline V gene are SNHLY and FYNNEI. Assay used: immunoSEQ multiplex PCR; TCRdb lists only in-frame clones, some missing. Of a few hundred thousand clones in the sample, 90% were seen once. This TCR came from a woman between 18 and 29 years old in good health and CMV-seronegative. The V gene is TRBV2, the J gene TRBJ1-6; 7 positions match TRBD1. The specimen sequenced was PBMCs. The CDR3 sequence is CASSRGQAYNSPLHF. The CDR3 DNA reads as TGTGCCAGCAGTCGAGGACAGGCATATAATTCACCCCTCCACTTT.